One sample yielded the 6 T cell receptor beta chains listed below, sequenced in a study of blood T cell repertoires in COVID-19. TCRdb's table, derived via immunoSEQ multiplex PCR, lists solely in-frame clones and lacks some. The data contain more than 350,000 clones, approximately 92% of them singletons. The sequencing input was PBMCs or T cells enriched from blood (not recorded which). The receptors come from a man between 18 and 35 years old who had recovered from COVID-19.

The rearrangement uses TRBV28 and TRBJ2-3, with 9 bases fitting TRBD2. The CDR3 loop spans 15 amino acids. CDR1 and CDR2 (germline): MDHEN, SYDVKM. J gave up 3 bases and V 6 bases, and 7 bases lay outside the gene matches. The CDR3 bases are TGTGCCAGCAGACCAGTAGCGGGAGTGACAGATACGCAGTATTTT. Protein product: CASRPVAGVTDTQYF.

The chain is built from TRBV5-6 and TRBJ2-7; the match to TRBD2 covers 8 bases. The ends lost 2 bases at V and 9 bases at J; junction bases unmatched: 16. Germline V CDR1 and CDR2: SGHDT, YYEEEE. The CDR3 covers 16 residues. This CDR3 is CASSFNSGGRVAVQYF. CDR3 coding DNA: TGTGCCAGCAGCTTTAATTCGGGAGGGAGAGTTGCGGTGCAGTACTTC. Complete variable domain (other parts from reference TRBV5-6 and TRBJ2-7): DAGVTQSPTHLIKTRGQQVTLRCSPKSGHDTVSWYQQALGQGPQFIFQYYEEEERQRGNFPDRFSGHQFPNYSSELNVNALLLGDSALYLCASSFNSGGRVAVQYFGPGTRLTVT.

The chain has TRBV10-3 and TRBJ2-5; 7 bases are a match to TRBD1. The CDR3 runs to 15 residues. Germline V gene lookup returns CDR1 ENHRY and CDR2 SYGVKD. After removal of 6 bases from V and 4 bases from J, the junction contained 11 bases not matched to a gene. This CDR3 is CAISNRQSGGETQYF. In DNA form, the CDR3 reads TGTGCCATCAGCAACAGACAATCAGGGGGAGAGACCCAGTACTTC.

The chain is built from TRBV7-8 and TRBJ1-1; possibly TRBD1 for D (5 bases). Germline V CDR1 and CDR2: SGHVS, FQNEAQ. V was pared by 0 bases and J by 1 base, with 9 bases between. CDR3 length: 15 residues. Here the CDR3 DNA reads TGTGCCAGCAGCTTAGCGGGACTGACGAACACTGAAGCTTTCTTT. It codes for CASSLAGLTNTEAFF.

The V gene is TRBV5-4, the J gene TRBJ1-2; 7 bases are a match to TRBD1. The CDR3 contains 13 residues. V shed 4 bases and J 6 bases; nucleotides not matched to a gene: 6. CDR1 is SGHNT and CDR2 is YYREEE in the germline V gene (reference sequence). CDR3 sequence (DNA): TGTGCCAGCAGCGGGGGGACAGTCGATGGCTACACCTTC. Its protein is CASSGGTVDGYTF.

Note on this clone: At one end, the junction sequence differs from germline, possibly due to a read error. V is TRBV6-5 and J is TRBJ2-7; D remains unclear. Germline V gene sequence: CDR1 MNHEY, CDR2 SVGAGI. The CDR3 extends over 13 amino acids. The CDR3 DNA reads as TGTGCCAGCAGTTCAGAGAATAACAGATTCTATCAATTC. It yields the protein CASSSENNRFYQF.